These 5 T cell receptor beta chains were sequenced from one sample in a study of T cell responses to AZD1222 COVID-19 vaccine. Method: immunoSEQ multiplex PCR; TCRdb's copy keeps in-frame clones and lacks some. The sample consists of 95,000 to 150,000 clones, roughly 87% of them appearing once. The sequenced sample was peripheral blood, obtained on day 0 of AZD1222 vaccination. The receptors originated from an adult in good health.

V and J are TRBV11-2 and TRBJ2-5; a weak D match, TRBD1 (5 bases). CDR3 length: 16 residues. CDR1 and CDR2 from the germline V gene are SGHAT and FQNNGV. V was pared by 1 base and J by 2 bases, with 14 bases between. The CDR3 DNA sequence: TGTGCCAGCAGCTTAGTTGTCCAGGGTGGTCAAGAGACCCAGTACTTC. It yields the protein CASSLVVQGGQETQYF.

The gene calls are TRBV28 and TRBJ1-1, with D maybe TRBD1 (5 bases). Germline assignment: CDR1 MDHEN and CDR2 SYDVKM. The CDR3 is made up of 12 amino acids. V was cut by 8 bases and J by 8 bases, with 15 bases left in between. Here the CDR3 reads CASRQLPLEAFF. CDR3 nucleotides: TGTGCCAGCCGACAGCTCCCGTTAGAAGCTTTCTTT.

V gene TRBV5-1 combines with J gene TRBJ2-7, with no clear D. The CDR3 contains 14 residues. Germline-derived CDR1 and CDR2 are SGHRS and YFSETQ. Trimming took off 0 bases at V and 4 bases at J, with 11 bases between the two ends. In nucleotides, the CDR3 is TGCGCCAGCAGCTTGGCCGGGTCAGATTACGAGCAGTACTTC. This encodes CASSLAGSDYEQYF.

The chain combines TRBV2 with TRBJ2-3; TRBD2 might be the D (7 bases). CDR3 size: 18 residues. Germline V gene data show CDR1 as SNHLY and CDR2 as FYNNEI. The V gene lost 7 bases and the J gene lost 2 bases, with 25 bases spanning the gap. The CDR3 DNA is TGTGCCAGCACGAATACCGGTGGGTGGGCGGGGGCCACAGATACGCAGTATTTT. Translated: CASTNTGGWAGATDTQYF.

The J gene is TRBJ1-2, the V gene TRBV6-5; D possibly corresponds to TRBD1 (6 bases). In germline, CDR1 is MNHEY, CDR2 SVGAGI. V dropped 7 bases and J dropped 5 bases, with 11 bases sitting between them. There are 12 residues in the CDR3. The CDR3 here is CASTGAGYGYTF. The CDR3 coding sequence is TGTGCCAGCACGGGGGCAGGGTATGGCTACACCTTC.